The present TCR beta chain was sequenced within a study of blood T cell repertoires in COVID-19. On the study more broadly: Sites in the United States, Italy and Spain provided acute and convalescent COVID-19 samples. The analysed material was cDNA or gDNA that came from T cells, B-cell-depleted T cells, or PBMCs.

Germline V gene sequence: CDR1 SQVTM, CDR2 ANQGSEA. V trimming: 4 bases; J trimming: 5 bases; junction bases outside the gene matches: 8. The CDR3 totals 15 residues. As handled by the study authors: Counts of nucleated cells, estimated from reference gene primer amplification, were obtained. Profiled with immunoSEQ multiplex PCR; TCRdb holds only in-frame clones, not every one. V, J and clone size derive from that table, while D and trimming were established from the DNA sequence. The table records 110,000 or so clones, roughly 90% of them present only once. Sequencing was carried out using peripheral blood. The receptor was derived from a woman in her seventies who had recovered from COVID-19. The chain links TRBV29-1 to TRBJ2-2; 9 bases fit TRBD2. In DNA, the CDR3 is TGCAGCGTTGCTAGCGGGAATGGTCGGACCGGGGAGCTGTTTTTT. It encodes CSVASGNGRTGELFF.